Presented here are 6 T cell receptor beta chains from one specimen sequenced in a study of blood T cell repertoires in COVID-19. Sequencing was performed with immunoSEQ multiplex PCR; in TCRdb, only in-frame clones are kept and a portion is missing. The profile shows about 270,000 clones, roughly 89% of them singletons. Material for sequencing was PBMCs or T cells enriched from blood (not recorded which). These receptors originate from a woman aged 60 to 75 who had recovered from COVID-19.

The CDR3 sequence is CAISARAETQYF. The CDR3 nucleotides read TGTGCCATCAGTGCCCGTGCGGAGACCCAGTACTTC. The V gene is TRBV10-3, the J gene TRBJ2-5; D ambiguous. This CDR3 has 12 residues. Trimming removed 4 bases from V and 5 bases from J, with 8 bases in between. Germline values: CDR1 ENHRY, CDR2 SYGVKD.

This clone turned up a few times. This chain links TRBV5-4 with TRBJ1-1, with unresolved D. Germline V gives CDR1 SGHNT, CDR2 YYREEE (reference sequence). V gave up 0 bases and J gave up 4 bases, with 10 bases separating them. The CDR3 is 14 residues long. The CDR3 loop is CASSLAEEATEAFF. As DNA, the CDR3 is TGTGCCAGCAGCTTGGCGGAGGAGGCCACTGAAGCTTTCTTT.

The chain carries TRBV28 and TRBJ2-7; 11 nucleotides agree with TRBD1. The CDR3 is 15 residues long. Germline assignment: CDR1 MDHEN and CDR2 SYDVKM. Germline trimming cut 4 bases from V and 2 bases from J; bases unmatched to any gene: 4. CDR3 amino acids: CASSSPGQGAYEQYF. Written as DNA, the CDR3 is TGTGCCAGCAGTTCCCCGGGACAGGGGGCCTACGAGCAGTACTTC.

The chain has TRBV28 and TRBJ2-1; unclear D gene. Germline assignment: CDR1 MDHEN and CDR2 SYDVKM. CDR3 length: 12 amino acids. The ends were cut back, 5 bases at V and 4 bases at J, with 6 bases in the middle. The CDR3 loop is CASSLGYNEQFF. The CDR3 DNA reads as TGTGCCAGCAGTCTAGGTTACAATGAGCAGTTCTTC. Looking up the rest from reference TRBV28 and TRBJ2-1 gives the full variable domain: DVKVTQSSRYLVKRTGEKVFLECVQDMDHENMFWYRQDPGLGLRLIYFSYDVKMKEKGDIPEGYSVSREKKERFSLILESASTNQTSMYLCASSLGYNEQFFGPGTRLTVL.

The rearrangement uses TRBV5-1 and TRBJ1-6; 8 bases map to TRBD1. In germline, CDR1 is SGHRS, CDR2 YFSETQ. The ends lost 3 bases at V and 7 bases at J; junction bases unmatched: 9. The CDR3 is made up of 16 amino acids. The CDR3: CASSSETGVWNSPLHF. In DNA form, the CDR3 reads TGCGCCAGCAGCTCGGAGACAGGGGTTTGGAATTCACCCCTCCACTTT.

The V and J genes are TRBV20-1 and TRBJ1-4, with 9 bases that match TRBD1. V was clipped by 3 bases and J by 8 bases; unmatched bases: 4. CDR1 and CDR2 from the germline V gene are DFQATT and SNEGSKA (reference sequence). The CDR3 runs 13 residues. CDR3 bases: TGCAGTGCTAGTTGGGACAGGGACGAAAAACTGTTTTTT. This encodes CSASWDRDEKLFF.